The present T cell receptor (beta chain) was sequenced within a study of T cells in Graves' hyperthyroidism and ophthalmopathy (dated by TCRdb to about 2019). Regarding the study in general: Peripheral blood samples were taken at the time of initial diagnosis, prior to any treatment. To identify distinguishing TCR V-J signatures, a discovery cohort of about 100 patients was used, comprising approximately 40 with Graves' ophthalmopathy and 55 to 65 with stable Graves' hyperthyroidism. Prospective prediction of ophthalmopathy was tested in an independent validation cohort consisting of 18 hyperthyroidism patients and 17 patients who later progressed to ophthalmopathy. The 85 to 100 discovery patients were randomly split 7:3 into training and test sets. The study also compared thyroid tissue and blood T-cell repertoires from five or six Graves' hyperthyroidism patients. Following sampling, methimazole starting at 30 mg daily was given to hyperthyroidism patients, and high-dose intravenous methylprednisolone was given to ophthalmopathy patients. The paper reports TCR Vbeta CDR3 sequencing of 135 peripheral blood samples: 40 to 45 ophthalmopathy, around 80 hyperthyroidism and approximately 17 progressor patients.

What the authors observed across the whole study: Most expanded thyroid clonotypes (frequency above 0.001) were also detected in blood, suggesting blood repertoires may reflect thyroid immune responses. Sample size was not statistically predetermined, and blinding of investigators to group allocation was not performed. A model built on a 13 V-J signature distinguished ophthalmopathy from stable hyperthyroidism, reaching 87.88% sensitivity and around 81% specificity in cross-validation and 80%/75% in testing. During validation, the model predicted progression to ophthalmopathy a median of about 5.9 months ahead of onset, with 70.59% sensitivity and about 72% specificity.

Graves' hyperthyroidism was defined as stable when no progression to ophthalmopathy occurred over 18 months of follow-up. Hyperthyroidism patients were newly diagnosed, had a disease duration of under 2 months, and were aged 18 to 65 years. Any patient with an uncontrolled infection, another autoimmune disease, pregnancy or lactation was excluded. Clinical symptoms, serum thyroxine and TRAb, thyroid ultrasound, and orbital computed tomography formed the basis for the diagnoses. Ficoll-Paque density gradient centrifugation was used to isolate PBMCs from 9.5 to 10 ml of fresh peripheral blood. Total RNA was extracted with Trizol reagent, and quality was checked on an Agilent 2100 Bioanalyzer. Based on the germline V gene (reference sequence), the CDR1 and CDR2 sequences are LNHNV and YYDKDF. The CDR3 measures 15 amino acids from cysteine to phenylalanine. Only the CDR3 part of the read is kept: 45 bases, read in frame from the first base. V is reduced by 5 bases and J by 5 bases, leaving a spacing of 16 bases between them.

The TCR beta CDR3 regions were amplified from the RNA transcripts. A first-round RT-PCR of the TCR CDR3 used the HTBI primer set with the Qiagen OneStep RT-PCR kit. Libraries were constructed in a second round of multiplex PCR, after which size selection and purification were carried out. Paired-end sequencing of the libraries was performed with 100 bp reads on an Illumina HiSeq2000. The authors' pipeline ran thus. SOAPnuke was used to process the raw data, with reads discarded if the reads contained adapters or uncalled bases, had a mean Phred below 15, or lacked an exact constant-primer or identifier match. COPE v1.2.5 was used to merge the high-quality paired reads, and each unique nucleotide sequence was defined as a clonotype. MiTCR v1.1 was used to align the clonotypes against IMGT TRBV, TRBD and TRBJ reference segments. Only V-J combinations with frequency above 0.0001, covering about 99% of repertoires, were analysed. The TCS score was defined as the ratio of F50 (clonal expansion) to E x V (chaos), calculated using BLOSUM62-based TCRdist between CDR3 peptides within each V-J. Welch's t-statistics and random forest reduced 500 to 650 V-J features to roughly 13, which were used in a naive Bayes classifier (R e1071). In TCRdb, the public reads were trimmed at Q25 with fastp and aligned with MiXCR, with productive beta chains retained. Entries are consolidated by CDR3 protein sequence, retaining the most common genes and DNA. These V and J calls are TCRdb output, not the study's own analysis. The sample table shows roughly 420,000 distinct CDR3 sequences, and 15% to 18% are seen once. The leading ten clones occupy 11% to 15% of the sample.

This clonotype occurred a few times. This clone's antigen is unknown. Per-nucleotide qualities are absent, and no much larger clonotype sits a single base away. This TCR derives from a woman aged 18-29 years with Graves' hyperthyroidism. Sequenced material: blood. The V and J genes are TRBV15 and TRBJ1-3; the D gene lacks a confident call. The CDR3 amino acid sequence is: CATSRSLGNRNTIYF. The DNA sequence is given as TGTGCCACCAGCCGCTCACTAGGGAATAGAAACACCATATATTTT.